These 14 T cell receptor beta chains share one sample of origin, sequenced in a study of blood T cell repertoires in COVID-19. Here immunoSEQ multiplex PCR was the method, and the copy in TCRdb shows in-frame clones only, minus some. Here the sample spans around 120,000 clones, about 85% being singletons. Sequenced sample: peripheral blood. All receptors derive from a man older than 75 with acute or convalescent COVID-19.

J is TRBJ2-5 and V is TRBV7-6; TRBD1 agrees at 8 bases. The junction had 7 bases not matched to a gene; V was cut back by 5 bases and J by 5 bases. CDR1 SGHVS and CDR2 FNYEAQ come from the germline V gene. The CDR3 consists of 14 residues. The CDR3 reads CASSPWTGPETQYF. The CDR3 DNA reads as TGTGCCAGCAGCCCCTGGACAGGGCCGGAGACCCAGTACTTC. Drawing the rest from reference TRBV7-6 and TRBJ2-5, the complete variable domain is GAGVSQSPRYKVTKRGQDVALRCDPISGHVSLYWYRQALGQGPEFLTYFNYEAQQDKSGLPNDRFSAERPEGSISTLTIQRTEQRDSAMYRCASSPWTGPETQYFGPGTRLLVL.

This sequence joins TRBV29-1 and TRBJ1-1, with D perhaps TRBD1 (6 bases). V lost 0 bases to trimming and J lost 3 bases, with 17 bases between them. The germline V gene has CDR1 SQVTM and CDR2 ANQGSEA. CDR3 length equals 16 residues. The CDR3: CSVEEGTPLQYTEAFF. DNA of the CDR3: TGCAGCGTTGAAGAGGGGACACCTCTTCAGTACACTGAAGCTTTCTTT.

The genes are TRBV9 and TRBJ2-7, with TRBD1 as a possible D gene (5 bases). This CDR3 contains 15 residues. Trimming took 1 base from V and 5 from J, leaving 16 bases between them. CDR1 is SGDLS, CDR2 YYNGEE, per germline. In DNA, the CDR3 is TGTGCCAGCAGCGTAAGGGGAACCGGCTACGACGAGCAGTACTTC. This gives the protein CASSVRGTGYDEQYF.

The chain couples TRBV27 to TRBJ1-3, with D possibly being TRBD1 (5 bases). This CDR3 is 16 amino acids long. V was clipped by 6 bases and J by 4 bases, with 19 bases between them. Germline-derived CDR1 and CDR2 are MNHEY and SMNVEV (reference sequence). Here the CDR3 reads CASRGLPEVEGNTIYF. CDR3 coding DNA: TGTGCCAGCAGGGGGCTCCCAGAGGTGGAAGGAAACACCATATATTTT.

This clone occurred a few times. Written as DNA, the CDR3 is TGTGCCAGCAGCCCGTGGGGGCGGGGGGTAAGAGATACGCAGTATTTT. Amino acid sequence: CASSPWGRGVRDTQYF. The rearrangement uses TRBV5-4 and TRBJ2-3; TRBD2 aligns across 8 bases. The junction had 12 bases not matched to a gene; V was cut back by 4 bases and J by 5 bases. The CDR3 consists of 16 residues. Germline assignment: CDR1 SGHNT and CDR2 YYREEE (reference sequence).

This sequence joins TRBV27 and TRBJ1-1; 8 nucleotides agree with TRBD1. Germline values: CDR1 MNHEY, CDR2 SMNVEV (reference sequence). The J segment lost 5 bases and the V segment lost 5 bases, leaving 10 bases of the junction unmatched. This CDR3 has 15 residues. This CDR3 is CASSRGQGTGTEAFF. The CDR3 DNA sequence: TGTGCCAGCAGTCGAGGACAGGGAACGGGGACTGAAGCTTTCTTT.

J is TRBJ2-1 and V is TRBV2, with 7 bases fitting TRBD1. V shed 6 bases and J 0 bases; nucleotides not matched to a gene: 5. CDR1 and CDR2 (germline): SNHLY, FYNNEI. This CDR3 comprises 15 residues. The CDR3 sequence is CASSLQGSSYNEQFF. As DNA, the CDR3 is TGTGCCAGCAGCTTACAGGGGAGCTCCTACAATGAGCAGTTCTTC.

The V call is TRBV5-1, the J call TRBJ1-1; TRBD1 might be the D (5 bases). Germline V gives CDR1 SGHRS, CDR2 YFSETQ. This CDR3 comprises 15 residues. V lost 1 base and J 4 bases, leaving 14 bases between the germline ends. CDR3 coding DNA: TGCGCCAGCAGCTTGTCACCGGGGGTGCGCACTGAAGCTTTCTTT. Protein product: CASSLSPGVRTEAFF.

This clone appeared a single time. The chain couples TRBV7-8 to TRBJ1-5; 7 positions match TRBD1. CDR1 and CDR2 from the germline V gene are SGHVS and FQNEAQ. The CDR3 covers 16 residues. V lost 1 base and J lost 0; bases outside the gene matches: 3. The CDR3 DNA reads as TGTGCCAGCAGCTTAGAGGGGGCAATTAGCAATCAGCCCCAGCATTTT. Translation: CASSLEGAISNQPQHF.

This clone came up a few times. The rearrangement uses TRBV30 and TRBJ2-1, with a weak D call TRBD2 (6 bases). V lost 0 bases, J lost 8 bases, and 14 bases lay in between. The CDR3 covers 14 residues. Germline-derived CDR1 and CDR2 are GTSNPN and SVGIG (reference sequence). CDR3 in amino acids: CAWSVWGRFHEQFF. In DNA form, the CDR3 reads TGTGCCTGGAGTGTATGGGGGAGGTTCCATGAGCAGTTCTTC. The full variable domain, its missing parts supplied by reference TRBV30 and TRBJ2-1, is SQTIHQWPATLVQPVGSPLSLECTVEGTSNPNLYWYRQAAGRGLQLLFYSVGIGQISSEVPQNLSASRPQDRQFILSSKKLLLSDSGFYLCAWSVWGRFHEQFFGPGTRLTVL.

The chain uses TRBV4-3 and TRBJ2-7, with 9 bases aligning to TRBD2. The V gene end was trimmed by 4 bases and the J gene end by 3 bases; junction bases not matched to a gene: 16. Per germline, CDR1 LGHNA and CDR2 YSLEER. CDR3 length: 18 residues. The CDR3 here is CASSLLGASGKGGYEQYF. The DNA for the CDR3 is TGCGCCAGCAGCCTCCTTGGGGCTAGCGGGAAAGGGGGCTACGAGCAGTACTTC.

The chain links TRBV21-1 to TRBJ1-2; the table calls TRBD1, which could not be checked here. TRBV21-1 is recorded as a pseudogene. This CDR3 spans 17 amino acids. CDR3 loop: CASSKAVGQGRVYGYTF. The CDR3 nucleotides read TGTGCCAGCAGCAAAGCCGTCGGACAGGGAAGAGTCTATGGCTACACCTTC.

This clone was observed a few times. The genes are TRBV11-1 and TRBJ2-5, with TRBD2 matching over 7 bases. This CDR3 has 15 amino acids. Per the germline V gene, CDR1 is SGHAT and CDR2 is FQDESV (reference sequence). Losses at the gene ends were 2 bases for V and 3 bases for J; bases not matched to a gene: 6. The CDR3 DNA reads TGTGCCAGCAGCTTATCGATCGCGGGAGAAGAGACCCAGTACTTC. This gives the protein CASSLSIAGEETQYF.

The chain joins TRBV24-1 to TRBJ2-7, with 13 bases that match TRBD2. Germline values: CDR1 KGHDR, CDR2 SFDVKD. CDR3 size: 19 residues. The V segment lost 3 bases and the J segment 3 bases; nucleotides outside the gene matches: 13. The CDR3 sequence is CATSDRPGLAGPNRYEQYF. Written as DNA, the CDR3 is TGTGCCACCAGTGATCGCCCGGGACTAGCGGGACCTAATCGCTACGAGCAGTACTTC.